The clone carrying this T cell receptor (beta chain) was seen ten or more times. A library made for alpha chains picked up this beta chain off target, so its size means little. The data were taken from a study of spatial heterogeneity in lung cancer. Study summary: The donors, 70 to 80 patients with untreated early-stage non-small cell lung cancer, provided the samples. A portion of blood specimens was procured at disease recurrence, the median time to first recurrence being approximately 400 days. Raw-read counts averaged over ten per unique TCR and UMI combination.

V was clipped by 5 bases and J by 2 bases, with 22 bases between them. Germline CDR1 and CDR2: SGHVS and FQNEAQ. The CDR3 is made up of 17 amino acids. Time point of the sample: blood taken at disease recurrence. Unsorted samples of tumor, nontumor lung or frozen PBMC had their whole RNA sequenced. Every TCR cDNA molecule bore a unique molecular identifier. TCRdb processed the 5' RACE reads anew with MiXCR; each CDR3 protein has one entry. The data show 8,500 to 10,000 distinct CDR3 sequences, roughly 3.9% seen once. This receptor was obtained from a female donor with early-stage non-small cell lung cancer. Material: PBMCs, obtained at recurrence. The chain couples TRBV7-8 to TRBJ2-7, with D perhaps matching TRBD1 (6 bases). The CDR3 DNA sequence: TGTGCCAGCAGCCTACCTTGGGGACAAGGGACGGCCTACGAGCAGTACTTC. Translating it yields CASSLPWGQGTAYEQYF.